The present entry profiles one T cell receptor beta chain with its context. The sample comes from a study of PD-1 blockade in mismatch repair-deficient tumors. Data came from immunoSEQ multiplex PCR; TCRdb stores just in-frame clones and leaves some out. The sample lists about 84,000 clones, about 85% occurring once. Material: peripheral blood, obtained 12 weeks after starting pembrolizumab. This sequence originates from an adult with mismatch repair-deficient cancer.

The chain's CDR3 is CASSASGTGYYEQYF. The CDR3 region has the DNA TGTGCCAGCAGTGCATCCGGGACAGGGTACTACGAGCAGTACTTC. The chain links TRBV25-1 to TRBJ2-7, with 9 nucleotides matching TRBD1. After removal of 4 bases from V and 3 bases from J, the junction contained 7 bases not matched to a gene. This CDR3 is 15 amino acids long. The germline gives CDR1 MGHDK, CDR2 SYGVNS.